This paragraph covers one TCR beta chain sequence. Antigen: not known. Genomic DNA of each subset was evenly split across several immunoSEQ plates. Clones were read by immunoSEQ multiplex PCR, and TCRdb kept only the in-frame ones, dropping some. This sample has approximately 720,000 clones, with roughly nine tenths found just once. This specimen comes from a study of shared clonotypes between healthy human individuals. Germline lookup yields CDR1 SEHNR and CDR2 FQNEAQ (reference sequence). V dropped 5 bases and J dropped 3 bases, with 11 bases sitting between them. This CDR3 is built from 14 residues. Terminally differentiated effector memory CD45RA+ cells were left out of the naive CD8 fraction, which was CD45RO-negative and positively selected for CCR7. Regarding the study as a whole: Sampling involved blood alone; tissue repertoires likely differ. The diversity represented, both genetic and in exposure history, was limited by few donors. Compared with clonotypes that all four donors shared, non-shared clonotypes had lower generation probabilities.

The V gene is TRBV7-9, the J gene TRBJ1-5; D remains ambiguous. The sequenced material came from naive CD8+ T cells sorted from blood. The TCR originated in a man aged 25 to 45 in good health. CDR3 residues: CASSTSVDNQPQHF. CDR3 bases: TGTGCCAGCAGCACCTCGGTCGACAATCAGCCCCAGCATTTT. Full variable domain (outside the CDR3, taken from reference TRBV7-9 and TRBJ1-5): DTGVSQNPRHKITKRGQNVTFRCDPISEHNRLYWYRQTLGQGPEFLTYFQNEAQLEKSRLLSDRFSAERPKGSFSTLEIQRTEQGDSAMYLCASSTSVDNQPQHFGDGTRLSIL.